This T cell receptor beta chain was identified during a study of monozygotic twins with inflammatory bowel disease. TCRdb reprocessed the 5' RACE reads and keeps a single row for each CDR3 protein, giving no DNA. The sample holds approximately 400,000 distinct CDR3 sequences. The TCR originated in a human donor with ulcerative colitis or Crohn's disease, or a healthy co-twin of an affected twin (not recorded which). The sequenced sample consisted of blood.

CDR3 region: CASSHPGHRPYEQYF. The rearrangement uses TRBV14 and TRBJ2-7; absent DNA, TCRdb's TRBD1 call cannot be checked. CDR1 and CDR2 (germline): SGHDN, FVKESK. CDR3 length: 15 residues. Together with reference TRBV14 and TRBJ2-7, the CDR3 gives the full variable domain: EAGVTQFPSHSVIEKGQTVTLRCDPISGHDNLYWYRRVMGKEIKFLLHFVKESKQDESGMPNNRFLAERTGGTYSTLKVQPAELEDSGVYFCASSHPGHRPYEQYFGPGTRLTVT.